The next 29 T cell receptor beta chains were all read from a single sample in a study of OX40 agonist ivuxolimab in advanced cancers. TCRdb's copy holds only in-frame clones and misses some; the assay was immunoSEQ multiplex PCR. The table lists 70,000 or so clones, around 84% of them singletons. Sequencing was performed on CD4+ or CD8+ T cells sorted from blood, taken in a trial of the OX40 agonist ivuxolimab. The receptors were gathered from an adult with an advanced solid tumor such as melanoma, head and neck, liver or kidney cancer.

This chain uses TRBV28 with TRBJ2-3, with 7 bases aligning to TRBD1. Germline V lookup: CDR1 MDHEN, CDR2 SYDVKM. V trimming: 5 bases; J trimming: 5 bases; junction bases outside the gene matches: 7. The CDR3 runs to 14 residues. The chain's CDR3 is CASSRAGGIDTQYF. The CDR3 bases are TGTGCCAGCAGTAGGGCAGGGGGAATAGATACGCAGTATTTT.

The chain uses TRBV5-1 and TRBJ2-7, with D unclear. With 5 bases removed from V and 3 bases from J, the gap between germline ends came to 12 bases. This CDR3 contains 13 residues. The germline V gene has CDR1 SGHRS and CDR2 YFSETQ. The CDR3 DNA reads TGCGCCAGCAGTCCTGACACCCTCTACGAGCAGTACTTC. The encoded protein is CASSPDTLYEQYF.

This clone was seen a few times. The chain is built from TRBV5-1 and TRBJ2-3; TRBD2 might be the D (7 bases). Trimming shortened V by 2 bases and J by 3 bases, and 19 bases separated the two germline ends. Germline CDR1 is SGHRS and CDR2 is YFSETQ. The CDR3 loop spans 17 amino acids. This CDR3 reads CASSFVRTGGPTDTQYF. CDR3 DNA sequence: TGCGCCAGCAGCTTTGTAAGAACGGGGGGCCCTACAGATACGCAGTATTTT.

This chain links TRBV2 with TRBJ1-5; the D gene is possibly TRBD1 (5 bases). The germline V gene has CDR1 SNHLY and CDR2 FYNNEI. The CDR3 covers 15 residues. Between the trimmed V and J ends, which lost 1 base and 6 bases, there was a span of 13 bases. The CDR3 region is CASSEEGAWGQPQHF. CDR3 DNA sequence: TGTGCCAGCAGTGAAGAAGGGGCGTGGGGTCAGCCCCAGCATTTT.

The chain employs TRBV5-4 and TRBJ2-7; 8 nucleotides align to TRBD1. Unmatched junction bases numbered 9, after V lost 2 bases and J lost 5 bases. The CDR3 is 15 residues long. CDR1 is SGHNT, CDR2 YYREEE, per germline (reference sequence). Here the CDR3 reads CASSLSGRGLHEQYF. CDR3 DNA sequence: TGTGCCAGCAGCTTATCAGGCAGGGGGCTACACGAGCAGTACTTC.

The CDR3 sequence: CASSSLNLGTVATNEKLFF. For the CDR3, the DNA is TGTGCCAGCAGCTCCTTAAATCTCGGGACAGTTGCAACTAATGAAAAACTGTTTTTT. This rearrangement joins TRBV27 to TRBJ1-4; 7 bases line up with TRBD1. Germline CDR1 MNHEY, CDR2 SMNVEV (reference sequence). The CDR3 sequence is 19 residues long. V dropped 6 bases and J dropped 0; count of bases not matched to a gene: 16.

The rearrangement links TRBV28 to TRBJ2-7; 11 bases align to TRBD2. V was pared by 6 bases and J by 2 bases, with 9 bases of the junction left unmatched. The CDR3 is made up of 16 amino acids. Germline CDR1 is MDHEN and CDR2 is SYDVKM. This CDR3 reads CASRSPSSGRAYEQYF. The CDR3, as DNA: TGTGCCAGCAGATCCCCGAGTAGCGGGAGGGCCTACGAGCAGTACTTC. The variable domain in full, with the rest retrieved from reference TRBV28 and TRBJ2-7, is DVKVTQSSRYLVKRTGEKVFLECVQDMDHENMFWYRQDPGLGLRLIYFSYDVKMKEKGDIPEGYSVSREKKERFSLILESASTNQTSMYLCASRSPSSGRAYEQYFGPGTRLTVT.

The J gene is TRBJ2-7, the V gene TRBV28, with TRBD2 matching 7 bases. CDR3 length: 12 residues. Per germline, CDR1 MDHEN and CDR2 SYDVKM. J lost 6 bases, V lost 4 bases, and 3 bases had no gene match. In DNA form, the CDR3 reads TGTGCCAGCAGTTCCCAGCGGGGCGAGCAGTACTTC. Protein product: CASSSQRGEQYF.

The chain employs TRBV4-1 and TRBJ1-4, with D uncertain. The germline CDR1 and CDR2 sequences are MGHRA and YSYEKL. Deletions cut 0 bases from V and 8 bases from J, with 16 bases between. This CDR3 has 16 amino acids. In nucleotides, the CDR3 is TGCGCCAGCAGCCAAGAAATTACGGGGTTATCAGAAAAACTGTTTTTT. Its translation: CASSQEITGLSEKLFF.

This clone appeared a few times. For the CDR3, the DNA is TGTGCCAGCAGTTTGGAGACGGAGGCTTCCTACGAGCAGTACTTC. It yields the protein CASSLETEASYEQYF. The chain combines TRBV28 with TRBJ2-7, with D possibly matching TRBD2 (5 bases). Germline V CDR1 and CDR2: MDHEN, SYDVKM. V was trimmed by 3 bases and J by 1 base, leaving 13 bases between them. The CDR3 runs 15 residues.

CDR3 sequence reads: CASRRSGTGGYEQYF. DNA for the CDR3: TGTGCCAGCAGACGGTCCGGGACAGGGGGTTACGAGCAGTACTTC. The V gene is TRBV11-2, the J gene TRBJ2-7; 11 nucleotides align to TRBD1. Trimming cost V 6 bases and J 4 bases; bases outside gene matches: 8. The germline CDR1 and CDR2 sequences are SGHAT and FQNNGV. This CDR3 is 15 amino acids long.

The chain combines TRBV4-2 with TRBJ2-7; a weak D match, TRBD1 (6 bases). The CDR3 spans 18 residues. CDR1 LGHNA and CDR2 YNFKEQ come from the germline V gene. Trimming stripped 4 bases from V and 0 bases from J, with 22 bases between. The CDR3 DNA follows: TGTGCCAGCAGCCGGGGGTCCCTCCCGGGACAAAGCTCCTACGAGCAGTACTTC. Translated, it gives CASSRGSLPGQSSYEQYF.

The rearrangement joins TRBV7-2 to TRBJ2-1; TRBD2 agrees at 9 bases. The CDR3 spans 16 residues. Trimming took 1 base from V and 5 from J; bases not matched to a gene: 6. Germline V gene sequence: CDR1 SGHTA, CDR2 FQGNSA. The CDR3 sequence is CASSLVGTSIDNEQFF. The CDR3 bases are TGTGCCAGCAGCTTAGTAGGGACTAGCATCGACAATGAGCAGTTCTTC.

This chain connects TRBV6-6 to TRBJ2-5; 8 bases fit TRBD1. The DNA matches TRBJ2-7 better at its end, which makes the J call doubtful. Germline V gene sequence: CDR1 MNHNY, CDR2 SVGAGI (reference sequence). This CDR3 contains 14 residues. CDR3 in amino acids: CASTGTGKSYEQYF. CDR3 nucleotides: TGTGCCAGCACCGGGACAGGAAAATCCTACGAGCAGTACTTC.

The chain combines TRBV28 with TRBJ1-4, with unresolved D. V dropped 3 bases and J dropped 3 bases, with 11 bases sitting between them. This CDR3 contains 15 residues. From germline, CDR1 is MDHEN and CDR2 SYDVKM. Here the CDR3 DNA reads TGTGCCAGCAGTTTTATCCGCTGGGCTAATGAAAAACTGTTTTTT. It specifies CASSFIRWANEKLFF.

This chain uses TRBV5-4 with TRBJ2-7; no reliable D call. CDR1 SGHNT and CDR2 YYREEE come from the germline V gene (reference sequence). The CDR3 has 14 amino acids. Trimming left V 4 bases short and J 1 base short, with 12 bases between. In DNA, the CDR3 is TGTGCCAGCAGCCTGCAACTGGGGTCCTACGAGCAGTACTTC. Translation: CASSLQLGSYEQYF.

V is TRBV6-1 and J is TRBJ2-7; 14 bases align to TRBD2. The CDR3 extends over 17 amino acids. The J segment lost 1 base and the V segment lost 3 bases, leaving 5 bases of the junction unmatched. CDR1 and CDR2 from the germline V gene are MNHNS and SASEGT. CDR3 in amino acids: CASSEGLAGVLSYEQYF. The CDR3 coding sequence is TGTGCCAGCAGTGAGGGACTAGCGGGAGTTCTATCCTACGAGCAGTACTTC.

The chain uses TRBV6-5 and TRBJ2-3; unclear D gene. CDR1 is MNHEY and CDR2 is SVGAGI in the germline V gene. V shed 2 bases and J shed 2 bases, with 5 bases lying between them. The CDR3 contains 13 residues. The CDR3 bases are TGTGCCAGCAGTTACCCGACCACAGATACGCAGTATTTT. This sequence encodes CASSYPTTDTQYF.

The chain carries TRBV28 and TRBJ1-1, with D uncertain. Germline-derived CDR1 and CDR2 are MDHEN and SYDVKM. The CDR3 contains 13 residues. Trimming stripped 5 bases from V and 1 base from J, with 8 bases between. The CDR3 reads CASSVGRNTEAFF. The CDR3 nucleotides are TGTGCCAGCAGTGTAGGGAGGAACACTGAAGCTTTCTTT.

This chain connects TRBV14 to TRBJ1-2; the D gene is possibly TRBD1 (5 bases). This CDR3 is built from 14 residues. V lost 4 bases and J 4 bases, leaving 13 bases between the germline ends. CDR1 is SGHDN and CDR2 is FVKESK in the germline V gene. Written as DNA, the CDR3 is TGTGCCAGCAGCCCGGGGGGGGGTAGCTATGGCTACACCTTC. Protein sequence: CASSPGGGSYGYTF.

CDR3 amino acids: CASSRDLQETQYF. CDR3 bases: TGTGCCAGCAGCCGGGACCTCCAAGAGACCCAGTACTTC. The V gene is TRBV7-8, the J gene TRBJ2-5; D is tentatively TRBD1 or TRBD2 (5 bases each). CDR1 SGHVS and CDR2 FQNEAQ come from the germline V gene. This CDR3 is 13 amino acids long. Trimming shortened V by 5 bases and J by 1 base, and 8 bases separated the two germline ends.

This chain uses TRBV2 with TRBJ2-1; D is possibly TRBD1 or TRBD2 (6 bases each). In germline, CDR1 is SNHLY, CDR2 FYNNEI. This CDR3 spans 11 amino acids. V was pared by 4 bases and J by 16 bases, with 14 bases between. CDR3 region: CASSVSGGQFF. DNA of the CDR3: TGTGCCAGCAGTGTTTCCGGGGGACAATTCTTC. The variable domain in full, with the rest retrieved from reference TRBV2 and TRBJ2-1, is EPEVTQTPSHQVTQMGQEVILRCVPISNHLYFYWYRQILGQKVEFLVSFYNNEISEKSEIFDDQFSVERPDGSNFTLKIRSTKLEDSAMYFCASSVSGGQFFGPGTRLTVL.

The rearrangement uses TRBV6-5 and TRBJ1-5, with unresolved D. The CDR3 runs 12 residues. V dropped 6 bases and J dropped 0 bases, with 3 bases sitting between them. CDR1 is MNHEY, CDR2 SVGAGI, per germline. CDR3 in amino acids: CASSDSNQPQHF. DNA of the CDR3: TGTGCCAGCAGCGATAGCAATCAGCCCCAGCATTTT.

This chain connects TRBV7-3 to TRBJ1-2, with TRBD1 identical over 7 bases. Germline-derived CDR1 and CDR2 are SGHTA and FQGTGA. The CDR3 totals 15 residues. J lost 6 bases, V lost 3 bases, and 10 bases had no gene match. The CDR3 spells CASSFQAGGRDGYTF. CDR3 coding DNA: TGTGCCAGCAGCTTTCAGGCAGGGGGAAGGGATGGCTACACCTTC.

This clone was counted a few times. The J gene is TRBJ1-1, the V gene TRBV7-3; maybe TRBD1 (6 bases). The CDR3 is made up of 12 amino acids. Germline loops: CDR1 SGHTA, CDR2 FQGTGA. Trimming removed 5 bases from V and 10 bases from J, with 14 bases in between. The CDR3: CASSGYRDLAFF. CDR3 nucleotide sequence: TGTGCCAGCAGCGGGTACAGGGATCTAGCTTTCTTT.

This sequence joins TRBV11-1 and TRBJ2-3, with 8 bases identical to TRBD1. J was trimmed by 11 bases and V by 1 base; bases with no gene match: 8. The CDR3 is 14 residues long. The germline gives CDR1 SGHAT, CDR2 FQDESV (reference sequence). The CDR3 nucleotides read TGTGCCAGCAGCTTAGAGATGCGGGACAGGAGGCAGTATTTT. Its translation: CASSLEMRDRRQYF.

This clone has more than one count but fewer than ten. V gene TRBV28 combines with J gene TRBJ2-1; D remains unclear. Germline V gene data show CDR1 as MDHEN and CDR2 as SYDVKM. The ends were cut back, 2 bases at V and 8 bases at J, with 16 bases in the middle. This CDR3 contains 15 residues. The CDR3 region is CASSLGLLGGDEQFF. In DNA form, the CDR3 reads TGTGCCAGCAGTTTAGGGTTACTGGGTGGGGATGAGCAGTTCTTC.

The V gene is TRBV19, the J gene TRBJ2-2, with D perhaps matching TRBD2 (5 bases). Germline CDR1 reads LNHDA; CDR2 reads SQIVND (reference sequence). The length of the CDR3 is 15 residues. The V gene lost 5 bases and the J gene lost 4 bases, with 14 bases spanning the gap. CDR3 sequence: CASSGRQEGTGELFF. Written as DNA, the CDR3 is TGTGCCAGTAGTGGCCGTCAAGAGGGCACCGGGGAGCTGTTTTTT.

The chain combines TRBV19 with TRBJ2-1, with D tentatively TRBD2 (6 bases). The CDR3 is made up of 15 amino acids. V lost 6 bases to trimming and J lost 9 bases, with 21 bases between them. CDR1 and CDR2 (germline): LNHDA, SQIVND (reference sequence). The CDR3 loop reads CASRHQSGRHGEQFF. The CDR3 DNA sequence: TGTGCCAGTAGGCATCAGAGCGGGCGACACGGTGAGCAGTTCTTC.